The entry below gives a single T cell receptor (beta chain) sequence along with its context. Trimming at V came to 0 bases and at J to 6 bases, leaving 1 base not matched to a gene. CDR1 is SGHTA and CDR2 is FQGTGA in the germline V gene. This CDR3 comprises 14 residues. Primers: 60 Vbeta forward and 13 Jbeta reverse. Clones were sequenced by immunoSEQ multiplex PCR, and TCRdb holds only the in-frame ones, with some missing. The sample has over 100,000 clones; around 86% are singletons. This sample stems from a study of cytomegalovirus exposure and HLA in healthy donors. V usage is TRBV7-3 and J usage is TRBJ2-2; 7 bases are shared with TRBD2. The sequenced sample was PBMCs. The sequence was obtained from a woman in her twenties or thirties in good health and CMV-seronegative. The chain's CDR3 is CASSLTAGAGELFF. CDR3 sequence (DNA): TGTGCCAGCAGCTTAACGGCGGGAGCCGGGGAGCTGTTTTTT.